Each of the 28 T cell receptor beta chains below was sequenced from the same sample in a study of blood T cell repertoires in COVID-19. Profiled with immunoSEQ multiplex PCR; TCRdb holds only in-frame clones, not every one. The table lists roughly 330,000 clones, around nine tenths of them singletons. Sequenced input: peripheral blood. These receptors all come from a woman aged 45-65 years with active or convalescent COVID-19.

This clone has just a few counts. The chain joins TRBV30 to TRBJ1-2; the match to TRBD1 covers 9 bases. Germline lookup yields CDR1 GTSNPN and CDR2 SVGIG (reference sequence). V trimming: 3 bases; J trimming: 6 bases; junction bases outside the gene matches: 5. The CDR3 consists of 13 residues. CDR3 region: CAWRGTGSDGYTF. CDR3 bases: TGTGCCTGGAGAGGGACAGGGTCGGATGGCTACACCTTC.

The rearrangement uses TRBV21-1 and TRBJ1-5. TRBV21-1 is assigned pseudogene status. The CDR3 has 15 amino acids. The CDR3 loop is CASSPPKGGDQPQHF. The CDR3, as DNA: TGTGCCAGCAGCCCACCAAAAGGCGGGGATCAGCCCCAGCATTTT.

The J gene is TRBJ1-6, the V gene TRBV28, with unresolved D. Germline assignment: CDR1 MDHEN and CDR2 SYDVKM. With 8 bases removed from V and 0 bases from J, the gap between germline ends came to 5 bases. The CDR3 consists of 13 residues. DNA of the CDR3: TGTGCCAGCGTTAGCTCCTATAATTCACCCCTCCACTTT. Amino acid sequence: CASVSSYNSPLHF.

The chain joins TRBV6-2 or TRBV6-3 to TRBJ1-4, with TRBD1 identical over 8 bases. The trim removed 4 bases at V and 11 bases at J, leaving 9 bases unmatched. CDR3 length: 14 amino acids. Germline V gene data show CDR1 as MNHEY and CDR2 as SVGEGT. CDR3 sequence: CASSSNPDRAKLFF. CDR3 DNA sequence: TGTGCCAGCAGTTCGAACCCGGACAGGGCTAAACTGTTTTTT.

The chain employs TRBV12-3 or TRBV12-4 and TRBJ1-2; D unresolved. The CDR3 contains 12 residues. Trimming shortened V by 2 bases and J by 7 bases, and 8 bases separated the two germline ends. The CDR3 sequence: CASSLMRSGYTF. Written as DNA, the CDR3 is TGTGCCAGCAGTTTAATGAGGTCTGGCTACACCTTC.

The chain employs TRBV28 and TRBJ1-1; TRBD1 matches at 7 bases. The CDR3 length is 16 residues. Germline V gene sequence: CDR1 MDHEN, CDR2 SYDVKM. J lost 1 base, V lost 4 bases, and 9 bases had no gene match. DNA of the CDR3: TGTGCCAGCAGTTATGGAGGGGGCAGGGGGAACACTGAAGCTTTCTTT. This gives the protein CASSYGGGRGNTEAFF.

The chain is built from TRBV30 and TRBJ2-1; TRBD2 agrees at 9 bases. This CDR3 has 15 amino acids. Germline loops: CDR1 GTSNPN, CDR2 SVGIG (reference sequence). CDR3 region: CASIPRGGAYNEQFF. The CDR3 DNA is TGTGCTTCCATTCCGCGGGGGGGCGCCTACAATGAGCAGTTCTTC.

This chain connects TRBV11-2 to TRBJ2-5; perhaps TRBD2 as D (6 bases). The CDR3 has 16 amino acids. Trimming pared 0 bases from V and 3 bases from J, leaving 14 bases between. CDR1 and CDR2 from the germline V gene are SGHAT and FQNNGV. The CDR3 loop is CASSLDRRALEETQYF. CDR3 coding DNA: TGTGCCAGCAGCTTAGATAGGAGGGCTTTAGAAGAGACCCAGTACTTC.

This chain links TRBV28 with TRBJ1-1; no definite D call. Germline CDR1 reads MDHEN; CDR2 reads SYDVKM. The CDR3 is 13 amino acids. The V and J ends lost 3 bases and 4 bases respectively, with 9 bases between them. CDR3 coding DNA: TGTGCCAGCAGTTTCGGGGTGAGCACTGAAGCTTTCTTT. It encodes CASSFGVSTEAFF.

This rearrangement joins TRBV27 to TRBJ1-2; D might be TRBD1 (6 bases). The CDR3 covers 13 residues. V dropped 5 bases and J dropped 4 bases, with 11 bases sitting between them. CDR1 is MNHEY and CDR2 is SMNVEV in the germline V gene (reference sequence). This chain's CDR3 is CASSPGHPYGYTF. DNA for the CDR3: TGTGCCAGCAGTCCGGGACACCCCTATGGCTACACCTTC.

This sequence joins TRBV13 and TRBJ1-2; D unresolved. V was clipped by 0 bases and J by 5 bases, with 4 bases between them. This CDR3 is built from 12 residues. The germline V gene encodes CDR1 PRHDT and CDR2 FYEKMQ (reference sequence). This CDR3 is CASSLGEYGYTF. The CDR3 DNA follows: TGTGCCAGCAGCTTAGGGGAGTATGGCTACACCTTC.

The chain employs TRBV7-9 and TRBJ1-6; 10 nucleotides match TRBD1. The CDR3 has 15 residues. V gave up 1 base and J gave up 9 bases; unmatched junction bases: 3. The germline V gene has CDR1 SEHNR and CDR2 FQNEAQ (reference sequence). The chain's CDR3 is CASSLGDRGISPLHF. The CDR3 bases are TGTGCCAGCAGCTTAGGGGACAGGGGAATTTCACCCCTCCACTTT.

CDR3 loop: CASVRDRRNQPQHF. The CDR3 DNA follows: TGTGCCAGCGTCCGGGACAGGCGAAATCAGCCCCAGCATTTT. The chain is built from TRBV25-1 and TRBJ1-5, with 8 bases identical to TRBD1. Germline-derived CDR1 and CDR2 are MGHDK and SYGVNS. The CDR3 is made up of 14 amino acids. Trimming cost V 8 bases and J 4 bases; bases outside gene matches: 7. Full variable domain (missing parts from reference TRBV25-1 and TRBJ1-5): EADIYQTPRYLVIGTGKKITLECSQTMGHDKMYWYQQDPGMELHLIHYSYGVNSTEKGDLSSESTVSRIRTEHFPLTLESARPSHTSQYLCASVRDRRNQPQHFGDGTRLSIL.

V usage is TRBV7-2 and J usage is TRBJ2-3; D is possibly TRBD2 (6 bases). The CDR3 runs 16 residues. V was pared by 0 bases and J by 4 bases, with 14 bases between. CDR1 and CDR2 (germline): SGHTA, FQGNSA. Written as DNA, the CDR3 is TGTGCCAGCAGCTTAGCCGGGAGCGGCAATGCAGATACGCAGTATTTT. It specifies CASSLAGSGNADTQYF.

Notes on this clone: At the DNA level, this CDR3 is encoded by other sequences in the same sample as well. This rearrangement joins TRBV5-1 to TRBJ1-1; no firm D call. The V end lost 0 bases, the J end lost 5 bases, and 8 bases lay between the germline ends. Germline values: CDR1 SGHRS, CDR2 YFSETQ. This CDR3 is 13 amino acids long. The CDR3 sequence is CASSLAGETEAFF. DNA for the CDR3: TGCGCCAGCAGCTTGGCCGGGGAAACTGAAGCTTTCTTT.

Only one count was recorded for this clone. The V call is TRBV5-4, the J call TRBJ2-1; 8 bases fit TRBD2. J gave up 3 bases and V 5 bases, and 7 bases lay outside the gene matches. CDR3 size: 15 residues. CDR1 is SGHNT, CDR2 YYREEE, per germline (reference sequence). CDR3 DNA sequence: TGTGCCAGCAGGCCAGCGGGAGAGATCTACAATGAGCAGTTCTTC. This encodes CASRPAGEIYNEQFF.

This clone was detected once. V is TRBV5-1 and J is TRBJ2-2; the match to TRBD2 covers 7 bases. V was clipped by 4 bases and J by 0 bases; unmatched bases: 6. CDR1 is SGHRS and CDR2 is YFSETQ in the germline V gene. The CDR3 has 16 residues. The CDR3 loop is CASSPSSGANTGELFF. As DNA, the CDR3 is TGCGCCAGCAGCCCCTCAAGCGGGGCGAACACCGGGGAGCTGTTTTTT.

This rearrangement joins TRBV6-2 or TRBV6-3 to TRBJ1-4; 8 nucleotides match TRBD1. The trim removed 6 bases at V and 3 bases at J, leaving 6 bases unmatched. The CDR3 loop spans 15 amino acids. Germline V gene lookup returns CDR1 MNHEY and CDR2 SVGEGT. CDR3 sequence: CASSTTGAANEKLFF. The CDR3 nucleotides are TGTGCCAGCAGCACGACAGGGGCGGCTAATGAAAAACTGTTTTTT.

The chain combines TRBV4-3 with TRBJ1-3, with 7 bases that match TRBD1. The germline gives CDR1 LGHNA, CDR2 YSLEER. This CDR3 has 16 amino acids. V dropped 0 bases and J dropped 2; count of bases not matched to a gene: 4. DNA for the CDR3: TGCGCCAGCAGCCAAGATGCAGGGGGAACTGGAAACACCATATATTTT. Its protein is CASSQDAGGTGNTIYF.

This chain links TRBV27 with TRBJ1-5, with 8 bases matching TRBD1. Losses at the gene ends were 1 base for V and 7 bases for J; bases not matched to a gene: 9. Per the germline V gene, CDR1 is MNHEY and CDR2 is SMNVEV (reference sequence). This CDR3 is 16 amino acids long. The CDR3 coding sequence is TGTGCCAGCAGTTTATATGGGACAGGCCATGGGCAGCCCCAGCATTTT. Protein: CASSLYGTGHGQPQHF.

This chain joins TRBV6-5 and TRBJ2-7, with 10 bases matching TRBD1. The germline gives CDR1 MNHEY, CDR2 SVGAGI. With 6 bases clipped from V and 3 bases from J, the junction kept 8 bases outside the gene matches. The CDR3 is 15 amino acids. CDR3 residues: CASRATGTGVYEQYF. The CDR3 bases are TGTGCCAGCAGAGCAACCGGGACAGGGGTCTACGAGCAGTACTTC.

CDR3 residues: CASSHAGPQAIVPQETQYF. CDR3 nucleotides: TGTGCCAGCAGCCACGCTGGCCCCCAGGCGATCGTACCCCAAGAGACCCAGTACTTC. This chain links TRBV14 with TRBJ2-5; no definite D call. The CDR3 is 19 amino acids. From germline, CDR1 is SGHDN and CDR2 FVKESK. V gave up 3 bases and J gave up 1 base, with 24 bases separating them.

The chain joins TRBV7-8 to TRBJ2-7; 11 nucleotides match TRBD2. The CDR3 runs to 14 residues. The V gene end was trimmed by 4 bases and the J gene end by 4 bases; junction bases not matched to a gene: 3. In germline, CDR1 is SGHVS, CDR2 FQNEAQ. The CDR3 sequence is CASSWRTSGYEQYF. The CDR3 region has the DNA TGTGCCAGCAGCTGGAGGACTAGCGGGTACGAGCAGTACTTC.

This sequence joins TRBV5-1 and TRBJ2-1; 10 positions agree with TRBD2. Germline V gene sequence: CDR1 SGHRS, CDR2 YFSETQ. The CDR3 spans 17 residues. Germline trimming cut 8 bases from V and 3 bases from J; bases unmatched to any gene: 14. In nucleotides, the CDR3 is TGCGCCAGTTCTAGCGGGAGCTCCCTTCCCCACTACAATGAGCAGTTCTTC. It codes for CASSSGSSLPHYNEQFF.

This clone has more than one count but fewer than ten. This chain links TRBV19 with TRBJ1-2; TRBD1 matches 8 bases. The CDR3 is made up of 15 amino acids. From germline, CDR1 is LNHDA and CDR2 SQIVND (reference sequence). Trimming took 5 bases from V and 3 from J; bases not matched to a gene: 8. CDR3 region: CASSGDRGGDYGYTF. The CDR3 coding sequence is TGTGCCAGTAGTGGTGACAGGGGTGGGGACTATGGCTACACCTTC. The complete variable domain, with remaining parts taken from reference TRBV19 and TRBJ1-2, reads DGGITQSPKYLFRKEGQNVTLSCEQNLNHDAMYWYRQDPGQGLRLIYYSQIVNDFQKGDIAEGYSVSREKKESFPLTVTSAQKNPTAFYLCASSGDRGGDYGYTFGSGTRLTVV.

The rearrangement joins TRBV11-2 to TRBJ2-7; perhaps TRBD2 as D (5 bases). This CDR3 has 14 residues. Germline V gene data show CDR1 as SGHAT and CDR2 as FQNNGV. The V and J ends lost 6 bases and 0 bases respectively, with 12 bases between them. The CDR3 DNA sequence: TGTGCCAGCAGTACTCGGGGAAGCTCCTACGAGCAGTACTTC. Translating gives CASSTRGSSYEQYF.

This clone turned up a few times. The J gene is TRBJ1-2, the V gene TRBV6-4; D is unresolved. Trimming took off 9 bases at V and 10 bases at J, with 9 bases between the two ends. The germline V gene encodes CDR1 MRHNA and CDR2 SNTAGT. CDR3 length: 9 residues. The CDR3 loop is CARTGSYTF. CDR3 nucleotide sequence: TGTGCCAGAACCGGGTCCTACACCTTC.

V usage is TRBV2 and J usage is TRBJ1-6, with D possibly TRBD1 on 6 matching bases. The CDR3 is 15 residues long. Germline loops: CDR1 SNHLY, CDR2 FYNNEI. Trimming pared 6 bases from V and 6 bases from J, leaving 15 bases between. The CDR3 here is CASRPIQGGNSPLHF. As DNA, the CDR3 is TGTGCCAGCAGGCCTATACAGGGTGGTAATTCACCCCTCCACTTT.